This T cell receptor (beta chain) derives from a study of cytomegalovirus exposure and HLA in healthy donors. Study-wide background: Previous work identified roughly 120 million unique TCR beta sequences from approximately 190 million T cells. Broader study findings: TCR beta V- and J-gene trimming was later associated with a missense DCLRE1C variant. From TCR beta sequences, most subjects' HLA-A and HLA-B alleles were reportedly predicted accurately. The productive fraction for most TCR beta V segments was about 90% or about 30% in an earlier analysis.

About this clone itself: What it recognizes is unknown.

The PCR ran on 60 Vbeta and 13 Jbeta primers. Sequenced by immunoSEQ multiplex PCR; TCRdb stores in-frame clones only, minus some. The sample consists of over 70,000 clones, approximately 64% of them appearing once. This clonotype originated in a woman aged 50 to 60 in good health and CMV-seropositive. The sequenced sample was PBMCs.

The DNA for the CDR3 is TGTGCCAGCATTCAGAGGTCCGGACAGGGCTATGGCTACACCTTC. Protein product: CASIQRSGQGYGYTF. The chain links TRBV2 to TRBJ1-2, with TRBD1 matching over 8 bases. V gave up 7 bases and J gave up 4 bases; unmatched junction bases: 11. The germline V gene encodes CDR1 SNHLY and CDR2 FYNNEI. This CDR3 spans 15 amino acids.